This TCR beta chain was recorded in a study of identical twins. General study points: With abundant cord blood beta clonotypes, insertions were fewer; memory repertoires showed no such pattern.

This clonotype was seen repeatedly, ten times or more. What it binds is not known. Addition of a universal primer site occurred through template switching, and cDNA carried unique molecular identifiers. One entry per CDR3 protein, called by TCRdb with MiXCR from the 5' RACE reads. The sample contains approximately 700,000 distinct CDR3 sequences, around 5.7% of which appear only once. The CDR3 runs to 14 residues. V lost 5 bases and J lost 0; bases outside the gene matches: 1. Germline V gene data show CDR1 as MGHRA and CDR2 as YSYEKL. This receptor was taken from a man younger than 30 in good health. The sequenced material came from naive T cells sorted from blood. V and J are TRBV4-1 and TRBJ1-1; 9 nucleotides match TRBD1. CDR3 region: CASSTGGLNTEAFF. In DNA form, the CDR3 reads TGCGCCAGCAGCACAGGGGGCTTGAACACTGAAGCTTTCTTT.